One sample yielded the 20 T cell receptor beta chains listed below, sequenced in a study of cytomegalovirus exposure and HLA in healthy donors. The PCR employed 60 Vbeta primers together with 13 Jbeta primers. This table comes from immunoSEQ multiplex PCR, and its TCRdb copy is limited to in-frame clones, with some not included. The sample lists fewer than 200,000 clones, around 80% occurring once. The sample was PBMCs. These receptors came from a woman aged 18 to 35 in good health and CMV-seronegative.

The chain is built from TRBV2 and TRBJ2-1; TRBD1 is a possible D gene (5 bases). Germline CDR1 reads SNHLY; CDR2 reads FYNNEI. The CDR3 consists of 13 residues. Trimming took 3 bases from V and 10 from J, leaving 13 bases between them. The CDR3 reads CASSEGRTDEQFF. The CDR3 bases are TGTGCCAGCAGTGAGGGGCGGACCGACGAGCAGTTCTTC.

A single count supports this clone. The rearrangement links TRBV9 to TRBJ2-3; 8 nucleotides match TRBD2. V dropped 2 bases and J dropped 3; count of bases not matched to a gene: 5. Germline V gives CDR1 SGDLS, CDR2 YYNGEE. The CDR3 extends over 15 amino acids. This chain's CDR3 is CASSVSGGRTDTQYF. The CDR3 DNA is TGTGCCAGCAGCGTTTCGGGAGGGCGAACAGATACGCAGTATTTT.

The rearrangement joins TRBV2 to TRBJ1-3; 7 bases match TRBD1. The CDR3 runs to 15 residues. Per the germline V gene, CDR1 is SNHLY and CDR2 is FYNNEI. The trim removed 5 bases at V and 4 bases at J, leaving 8 bases unmatched. The CDR3 DNA is TGTGCCAGCAGTTCCCAGACAGGGAAGGGAAACACCATATATTTT. As protein: CASSSQTGKGNTIYF.

The gene calls are TRBV28 and TRBJ1-2; D gene ambiguous. Germline V gives CDR1 MDHEN, CDR2 SYDVKM. The CDR3 length is 14 residues. The germline V and J ends were trimmed by 4 bases and 9 bases, with 18 bases remaining between them. CDR3 loop: CASSSPRLAPSYTF. The CDR3 nucleotides read TGTGCCAGCAGTTCCCCTCGACTCGCTCCTAGCTACACCTTC.

This chain links TRBV7-9 with TRBJ2-7, with TRBD2 as a possible D gene (5 bases). The CDR3 extends over 12 amino acids. CDR1 and CDR2 (germline): SEHNR, FQNEAQ (reference sequence). V was trimmed by 3 bases and J by 4 bases, leaving 7 bases between them. Written as DNA, the CDR3 is TGTGCCAGCAGCTTCGGGGAATACGAGCAGTACTTC. This translates into CASSFGEYEQYF.

This chain connects TRBV5-1 to TRBJ1-6; D might be TRBD1 (6 bases). Germline loops: CDR1 SGHRS, CDR2 YFSETQ. CDR3 length: 14 amino acids. V was pared by 2 bases and J by 7 bases, with 10 bases between. The CDR3 loop reads CASSFVTGNSPLHF. In DNA, the CDR3 is TGCGCCAGCAGCTTCGTAACAGGGAATTCACCCCTCCACTTT.

The chain is built from TRBV5-1 and TRBJ2-1; D unresolved. Trimming left V 0 bases short and J 5 bases short, with 9 bases between. Germline V CDR1 and CDR2: SGHRS, YFSETQ. The CDR3 loop spans 14 amino acids. CDR3 in DNA: TGCGCCAGCAGCTTGGGGAGCAGCAACAATGAGCAGTTCTTC. This encodes CASSLGSSNNEQFF. Variable domain in full (rest from reference TRBV5-1 and TRBJ2-1): KAGVTQTPRYLIKTRGQQVTLSCSPISGHRSVSWYQQTPGQGLQFLFEYFSETQRNKGNFPGRFSGRQFSNSRSEMNVSTLELGDSALYLCASSLGSSNNEQFFGPGTRLTVL.

CDR3: CASSFPNQPQHF. The DNA of the CDR3 is TGCGCCAGCAGCTTCCCAAATCAGCCCCAGCATTTT. The J gene is TRBJ1-5, the V gene TRBV5-1; D unclear. Germline V CDR1 and CDR2: SGHRS, YFSETQ. The germline V and J ends were trimmed by 2 bases and 4 bases, with 4 bases remaining between them. The CDR3 contains 12 residues.

In DNA form, the CDR3 reads TGTGCCAGCAGTTTCGGACAGGGTTGGGGTTATAGCAATCAGCCCCAGCATTTT. It specifies CASSFGQGWGYSNQPQHF. The gene calls are TRBV28 and TRBJ1-5; the match to TRBD1 covers 8 bases. Trimming cost V 3 bases and J 0 bases; bases outside gene matches: 10. Germline CDR1 reads MDHEN; CDR2 reads SYDVKM. The CDR3 length is 18 residues. Using reference TRBV28 and TRBJ1-5 for the parts outside the CDR3, the full variable domain is DVKVTQSSRYLVKRTGEKVFLECVQDMDHENMFWYRQDPGLGLRLIYFSYDVKMKEKGDIPEGYSVSREKKERFSLILESASTNQTSMYLCASSFGQGWGYSNQPQHFGDGTRLSIL.

The V gene is TRBV9, the J gene TRBJ2-7; D remains ambiguous. V dropped 0 bases and J dropped 3 bases, with 13 bases sitting between them. This CDR3 is built from 15 residues. Germline assignment: CDR1 SGDLS and CDR2 YYNGEE. This CDR3 reads CASSVALAPGYEQYF. As DNA, the CDR3 is TGTGCCAGCAGCGTAGCTCTCGCCCCCGGCTACGAGCAGTACTTC.

This sequence joins TRBV9 and TRBJ2-1, with 7 nucleotides matching TRBD2. The CDR3 sequence is 18 residues long. V shed 9 bases, J shed 0 bases, and the junction held 18 bases outside the gene matches. The germline V gene has CDR1 SGDLS and CDR2 YYNGEE. CDR3 DNA sequence: TGTGCCAATACCTTCCGTAACGGGAGGAAATCCTCCTACAATGAGCAGTTCTTC. Its translation is CANTFRNGRKSSYNEQFF.

The chain is built from TRBV5-8 and TRBJ2-1, with 10 bases fitting TRBD2. V was clipped by 4 bases and J by 3 bases; unmatched bases: 7. Germline lookup yields CDR1 SGHTS and CDR2 YDEGEE. This CDR3 spans 16 amino acids. The CDR3 region is CASSPTSGNYYNEQFF. CDR3 coding DNA: TGTGCCAGCAGCCCCACTAGCGGGAATTACTACAATGAGCAGTTCTTC.

The CDR3 DNA reads as TGTGCCAGCAGTCGTAGCGGGAGGGAAACAGATACGCAGTATTTT. Amino acid sequence: CASSRSGRETDTQYF. The chain combines TRBV5-5 with TRBJ2-3, with 11 bases aligning to TRBD2. Germline CDR1 reads SGHKS; CDR2 reads YYEKEE (reference sequence). The CDR3 is 15 amino acids. V gave up 5 bases and J gave up 3 bases; unmatched junction bases: 5.

The chain carries TRBV28 and TRBJ1-2; no firm D call. CDR1 MDHEN and CDR2 SYDVKM come from the germline V gene. CDR3 size: 13 residues. V was pared by 3 bases and J by 4 bases, with 9 bases between. CDR3 nucleotide sequence: TGTGCCAGCAGTTTTCTAGGAGCCTATGGCTACACCTTC. Translating it yields CASSFLGAYGYTF.

CDR3 coding DNA: TGTGCCAGCAGCGAACGGGGTTCCGAAGTGAACACTGAAGCTTTCTTT. Amino acids: CASSERGSEVNTEAFF. This chain connects TRBV5-6 to TRBJ1-1; D is uncertain. CDR3 length: 16 amino acids. The germline V gene has CDR1 SGHDT and CDR2 YYEEEE. Trimming took off 4 bases at V and 0 bases at J, with 16 bases between the two ends.

V and J are TRBV6-5 and TRBJ1-4; 7 bases match TRBD1. V was clipped by 8 bases and J by 4 bases; unmatched bases: 7. Germline V lookup: CDR1 MNHEY, CDR2 SVGAGI. This CDR3 is 14 amino acids long. For the CDR3, the DNA is TGTGCCAGCCGGCCGGGACAGCGTAATGAAAAACTGTTTTTT. Protein product: CASRPGQRNEKLFF.

The genes are TRBV11-1 and TRBJ1-5, with D possibly matching TRBD1 (5 bases). Germline V CDR1 and CDR2: SGHAT, FQDESV (reference sequence). The CDR3 spans 15 residues. The V end lost 1 base, the J end lost 1 base, and 8 bases lay between the germline ends. CDR3 loop: CASSLGRGSNQPQHF. CDR3 DNA sequence: TGTGCCAGCAGCTTAGGTAGGGGCAGCAATCAGCCCCAGCATTTT.

A single count supports this clone. The rearrangement links TRBV19 to TRBJ1-1; D is undetermined. V lost 3 bases and J lost 4, with 21 bases in between. Germline CDR1 LNHDA, CDR2 SQIVND (reference sequence). This CDR3 is built from 17 residues. In DNA form, the CDR3 reads TGTGCCAGTAGTATGGGAAAATTACGGGGAGGGAGCACTGAAGCTTTCTTT. The encoded protein is CASSMGKLRGGSTEAFF.

The V and J genes are TRBV19 and TRBJ2-4; possible D gene TRBD1, 6 bases. This CDR3 spans 15 amino acids. Per the germline V gene, CDR1 is LNHDA and CDR2 is SQIVND (reference sequence). Deletions cut 0 bases from V and 2 bases from J, with 8 bases between. The CDR3 DNA reads TGTGCCAGTAGTATAGATCAGGGGACCAAAAACATTCAGTACTTC. As protein: CASSIDQGTKNIQYF.

V gene TRBV6-5 combines with J gene TRBJ2-2; no firm D call. Germline-derived CDR1 and CDR2 are MNHEY and SVGAGI. V gave up 2 bases and J gave up 1 base, with 5 bases separating them. The CDR3 runs to 14 residues. Written as DNA, the CDR3 is TGTGCCAGCAGTTACAGTAGGAACACCGGGGAGCTGTTTTTT. Its protein product is CASSYSRNTGELFF.